This record concerns one T cell receptor (beta chain) sequence. What it binds is not known. These data originate in a study of a mutant IDH1 vaccine in newly diagnosed glioma. Per germline, CDR1 SGHVS and CDR2 FNYEAQ. The CDR3 spans 15 residues. Trimming left V 3 bases short and J 1 base short, with 12 bases between. TCRdb's table, derived via immunoSEQ multiplex PCR, lists solely in-frame clones and lacks some. The sample contains roughly 71,000 clones, 86% of which appear only once. The time point was: baseline, week 1 (first vaccination visit). Documented treatment: pre-vaccination baseline after standard-of-care therapy. The study enrolled donors with new WHO grade 3 or 4 IDH1-mutant, ATRX-lost astrocytomas. The study's findings and limits: There were vaccine-induced immune responses in about 93% of the patients.

The rearrangement links TRBV7-6 to TRBJ1-1; possibly TRBD1 for D (5 bases). This material consisted of PBMCs, taken from a glioma patient treated with radiotherapy, temozolomide or both. The origin of this receptor is a man aged 25-45 years with glioma. CDR3 nucleotides: TGTGCCAGCAGCTTGGGTAACAGGAGGAACACTGAAGCTTTCTTT. Protein product: CASSLGNRRNTEAFF. Full variable domain (missing parts from reference TRBV7-6 and TRBJ1-1): GAGVSQSPRYKVTKRGQDVALRCDPISGHVSLYWYRQALGQGPEFLTYFNYEAQQDKSGLPNDRFSAERPEGSISTLTIQRTEQRDSAMYRCASSLGNRRNTEAFFGQGTRLTVV.